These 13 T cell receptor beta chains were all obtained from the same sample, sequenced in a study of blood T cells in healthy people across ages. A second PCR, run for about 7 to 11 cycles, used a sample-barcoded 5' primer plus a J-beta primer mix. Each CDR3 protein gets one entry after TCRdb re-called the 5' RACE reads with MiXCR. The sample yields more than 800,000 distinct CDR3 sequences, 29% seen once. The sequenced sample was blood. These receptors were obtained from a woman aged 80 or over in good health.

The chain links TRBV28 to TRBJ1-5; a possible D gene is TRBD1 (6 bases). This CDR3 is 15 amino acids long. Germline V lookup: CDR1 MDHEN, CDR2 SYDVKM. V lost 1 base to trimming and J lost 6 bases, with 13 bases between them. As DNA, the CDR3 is TGTGCCAGCAGTTTATCTCACAGGGTTCGTCAGCCCCAGCATTTT. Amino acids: CASSLSHRVRQPQHF.

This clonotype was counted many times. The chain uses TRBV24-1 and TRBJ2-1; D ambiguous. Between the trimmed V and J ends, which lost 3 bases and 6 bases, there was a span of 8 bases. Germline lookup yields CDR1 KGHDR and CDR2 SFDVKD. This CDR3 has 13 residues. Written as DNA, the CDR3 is TGTGCCACCAGTGATCCAGGTCGCAATGAGCAGTTCTTC. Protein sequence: CATSDPGRNEQFF.

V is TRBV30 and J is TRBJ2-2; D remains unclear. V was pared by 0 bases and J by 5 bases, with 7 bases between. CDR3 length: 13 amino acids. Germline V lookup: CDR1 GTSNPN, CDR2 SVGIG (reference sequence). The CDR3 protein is CAWSVKGTGELFF. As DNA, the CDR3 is TGTGCCTGGAGTGTTAAGGGAACCGGGGAGCTGTTTTTT.

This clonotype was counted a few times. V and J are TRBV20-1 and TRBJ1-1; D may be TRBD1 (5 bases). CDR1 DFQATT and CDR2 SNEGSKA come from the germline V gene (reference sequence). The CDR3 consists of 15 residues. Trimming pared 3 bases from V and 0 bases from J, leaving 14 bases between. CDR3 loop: CSARLVGTLNTEAFF. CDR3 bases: TGCAGTGCTAGGCTTGTCGGGACCTTGAACACTGAAGCTTTCTTT.

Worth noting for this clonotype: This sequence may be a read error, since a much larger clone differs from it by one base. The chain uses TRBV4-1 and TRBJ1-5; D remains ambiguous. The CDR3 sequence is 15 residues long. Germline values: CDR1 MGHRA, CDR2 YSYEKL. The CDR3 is CASSEDPALYQPQHF. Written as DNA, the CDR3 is TGCGCCAGCAGCGAAGACCCAGCCCTTTATCAGCCCCAGCATTTT.

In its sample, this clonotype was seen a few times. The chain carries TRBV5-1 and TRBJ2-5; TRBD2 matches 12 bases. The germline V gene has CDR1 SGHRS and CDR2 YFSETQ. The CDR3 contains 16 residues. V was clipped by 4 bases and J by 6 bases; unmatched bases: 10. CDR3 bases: TGCGCCAGCAGCGCCTCTAGCGGGGGGGCGTGGAAGACCCAGTACTTC. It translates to CASSASSGGAWKTQYF.

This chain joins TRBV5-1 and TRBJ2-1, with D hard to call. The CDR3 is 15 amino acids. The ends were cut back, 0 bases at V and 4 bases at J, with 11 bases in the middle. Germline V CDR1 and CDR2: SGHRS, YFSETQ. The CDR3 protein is CASSLARQLYNEQFF. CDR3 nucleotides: TGCGCCAGCAGCTTGGCCAGGCAGTTATACAATGAGCAGTTCTTC.

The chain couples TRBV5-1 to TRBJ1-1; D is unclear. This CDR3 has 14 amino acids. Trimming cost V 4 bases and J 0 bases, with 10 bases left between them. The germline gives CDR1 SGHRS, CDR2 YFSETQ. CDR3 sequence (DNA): TGCGCCAGCAGCCCACTTGGGGTGAACACTGAAGCTTTCTTT. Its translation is CASSPLGVNTEAFF.

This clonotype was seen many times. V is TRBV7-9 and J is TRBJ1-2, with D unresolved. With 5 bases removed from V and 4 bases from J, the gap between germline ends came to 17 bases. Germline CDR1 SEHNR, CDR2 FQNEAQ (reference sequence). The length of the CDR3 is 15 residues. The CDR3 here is CASSPLQGQPYGYTF. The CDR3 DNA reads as TGTGCCAGCAGCCCACTTCAAGGGCAGCCCTATGGCTACACCTTC.

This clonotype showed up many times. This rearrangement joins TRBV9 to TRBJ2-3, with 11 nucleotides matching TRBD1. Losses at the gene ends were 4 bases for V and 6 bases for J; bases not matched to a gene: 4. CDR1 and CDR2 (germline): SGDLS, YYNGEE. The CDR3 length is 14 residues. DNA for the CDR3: TGTGCCAGCAGCAGGGACAGGGGGATGGATACGCAGTATTTT. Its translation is CASSRDRGMDTQYF.

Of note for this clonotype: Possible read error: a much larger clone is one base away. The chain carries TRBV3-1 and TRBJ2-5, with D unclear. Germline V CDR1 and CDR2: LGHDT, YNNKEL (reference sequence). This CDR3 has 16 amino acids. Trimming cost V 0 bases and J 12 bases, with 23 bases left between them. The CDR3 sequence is CASSQEIVFGVGEEYF. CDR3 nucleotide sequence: TGTGCCAGCAGCCAAGAAATCGTATTTGGCGTGGGCGAGGAGTACTTC.

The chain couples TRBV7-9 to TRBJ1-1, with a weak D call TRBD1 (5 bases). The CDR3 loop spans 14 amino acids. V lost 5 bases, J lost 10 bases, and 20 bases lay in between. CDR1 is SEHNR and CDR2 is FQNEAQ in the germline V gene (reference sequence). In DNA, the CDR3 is TGTGCCAGCAGCCCGGACTCAGGGATGTCAGCAGCTTTCTTT. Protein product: CASSPDSGMSAAFF.

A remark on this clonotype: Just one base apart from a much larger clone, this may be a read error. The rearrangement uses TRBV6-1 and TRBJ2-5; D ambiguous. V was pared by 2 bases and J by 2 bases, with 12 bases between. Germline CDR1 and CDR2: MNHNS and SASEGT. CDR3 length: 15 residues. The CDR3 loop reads CASSECTGIQETQYF. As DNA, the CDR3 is TGTGCCAGCAGTGAATGCACCGGAATACAAGAGACCCAGTACTTC.